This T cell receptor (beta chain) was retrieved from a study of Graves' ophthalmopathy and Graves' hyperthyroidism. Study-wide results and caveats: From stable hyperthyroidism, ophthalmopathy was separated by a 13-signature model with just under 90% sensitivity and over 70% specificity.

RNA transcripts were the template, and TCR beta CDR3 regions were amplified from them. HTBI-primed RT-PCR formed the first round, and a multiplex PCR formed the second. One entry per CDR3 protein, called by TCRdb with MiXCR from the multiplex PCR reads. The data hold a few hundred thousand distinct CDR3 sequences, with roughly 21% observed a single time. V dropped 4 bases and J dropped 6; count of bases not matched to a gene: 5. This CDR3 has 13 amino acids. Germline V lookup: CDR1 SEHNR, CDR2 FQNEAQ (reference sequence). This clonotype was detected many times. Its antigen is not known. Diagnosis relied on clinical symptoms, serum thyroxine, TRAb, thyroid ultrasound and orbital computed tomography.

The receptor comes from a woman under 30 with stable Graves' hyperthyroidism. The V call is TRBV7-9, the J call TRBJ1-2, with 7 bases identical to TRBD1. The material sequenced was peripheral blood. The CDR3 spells CASSSGGIDGYTF. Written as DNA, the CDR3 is TGTGCCAGCAGCTCAGGGGGTATAGATGGCTACACCTTC.